The next 10 T cell receptor beta chains were all read from a single sample in a study of Ad26.COV2.S vaccination and SARS-CoV-2 variants. Treatment described: approximately 18 received Ad26.COV2.S at low or high dose, single or two shots; about five received placebo; per-sample allocation not given. Sampling took place 63 days after the first vaccine or placebo injection. TCRdb keeps only in-frame clones here, not all; method: immunoSEQ multiplex PCR. Here the sample spans about 420,000 clones, approximately 87% being singletons. This sample comprised peripheral blood, obtained in a trial of Ad26.COV2.S vaccine versus placebo. The receptor set was obtained from a person aged 18-65 years who received the Ad26.COV2.S COVID-19 vaccine or a placebo.

The chain is built from TRBV9 and TRBJ2-1; D gene unclear. The V and J ends lost 0 bases and 0 bases respectively, with 13 bases between them. There are 17 residues in the CDR3. Per the germline V gene, CDR1 is SGDLS and CDR2 is YYNGEE. Here the CDR3 reads CASSVGSDGSSYNEQFF. The CDR3 coding sequence is TGTGCCAGCAGCGTAGGAAGCGACGGAAGCTCCTACAATGAGCAGTTCTTC.

This chain connects TRBV5-1 to TRBJ2-1; 9 bases map to TRBD1. CDR1 is SGHRS and CDR2 is YFSETQ in the germline V gene. After removal of 0 bases from V and 7 bases from J, the junction contained 11 bases not matched to a gene. The CDR3 spans 17 residues. The CDR3, as DNA: TGCGCCAGCAGCTTGGCCTATCGGGACAGGGTGTGGAATGAGCAGTTCTTC. Amino acids: CASSLAYRDRVWNEQFF.

The chain's CDR3 is CASSDGDRGIGQPQHF. The DNA of the CDR3 is TGTGCCAGTAGTGATGGAGACAGGGGGATCGGTCAGCCCCAGCATTTT. This sequence joins TRBV19 and TRBJ1-5; TRBD1 aligns across 9 bases. V lost 5 bases and J lost 6; bases outside the gene matches: 11. Germline loops: CDR1 LNHDA, CDR2 SQIVND (reference sequence). There are 16 residues in the CDR3.

The rearrangement links TRBV7-9 to TRBJ2-4; tentatively, D is TRBD1 (6 bases). Germline-derived CDR1 and CDR2 are SEHNR and FQNEAQ (reference sequence). The CDR3 covers 14 residues. V lost 1 base and J 6 bases, leaving 10 bases between the germline ends. CDR3 sequence: CASSLVTGRNIQYF. CDR3 DNA: TGTGCCAGCAGCTTAGTTACAGGGCGAAACATTCAGTACTTC.

For the CDR3, the DNA is TGTGCCAGCAGTTACGGCCAGGCGGAGGGCTCCTACGAGCAGTACTTC. Residues: CASSYGQAEGSYEQYF. The chain has TRBV6-5 and TRBJ2-7; possibly TRBD2 for D (6 bases). Germline V gene data show CDR1 as MNHEY and CDR2 as SVGAGI. CDR3 length equals 16 residues. Trimming cost V 2 bases and J 0 bases, with 14 bases left between them.

This clone turned up a few times. V usage is TRBV12-3 or TRBV12-4 and J usage is TRBJ2-5, with 7 bases matching TRBD1. Losses at the gene ends were 7 bases for V and 5 bases for J; bases not matched to a gene: 7. This CDR3 spans 13 amino acids. The DNA of the CDR3 is TGTGCCAGCACTACGGGACAGTATGAGACCCAGTACTTC. This encodes CASTTGQYETQYF.

The gene calls are TRBV9 and TRBJ2-3, with 8 bases aligning to TRBD2. V lost 3 bases, J lost 2 bases, and 8 bases stayed unmatched. The CDR3 is 16 amino acids. Germline CDR1 and CDR2: SGDLS and YYNGEE. Here the CDR3 DNA reads TGTGCCAGCAGCGGATCCAGCGGGGGTAACACAGATACGCAGTATTTT. The encoded protein is CASSGSSGGNTDTQYF.

The chain is built from TRBV6-6 and TRBJ1-3, with D tentatively TRBD1 (5 bases). The length of the CDR3 is 14 residues. V was trimmed by 5 bases and J by 4 bases, leaving 12 bases between them. Germline loops: CDR1 MNHNY, CDR2 SVGAGI (reference sequence). CDR3 sequence (DNA): TGTGCCAGCAGTCCGTCCAGGGTCGGAAACACCATATATTTT. Residues: CASSPSRVGNTIYF.

V usage is TRBV5-5 and J usage is TRBJ2-6, with a weak D call TRBD1 (5 bases). The V gene's germline CDR1 is SGHKS and CDR2 YYEKEE (reference sequence). V was trimmed by 1 base and J by 0 bases, leaving 14 bases between them. The CDR3 runs 18 residues. In nucleotides, the CDR3 is TGTGCCAGCAGCTTGTATCCAGGGCCCTACTCTGGGGCCAACGTCCTGACTTTC. Encoded protein: CASSLYPGPYSGANVLTF.

The chain uses TRBV18 and TRBJ2-1; maybe TRBD1 (6 bases). With 2 bases removed from V and 4 bases from J, the gap between germline ends came to 9 bases. CDR1 KGHSH and CDR2 LQKENI come from the germline V gene. The CDR3 is made up of 14 amino acids. The CDR3 reads CASSPTGMYNEQFF. Here the CDR3 DNA reads TGTGCCAGCTCACCAACAGGGATGTACAATGAGCAGTTCTTC.